The rows below give T cell receptor beta chains drawn from one sample of a study of blood T cell repertoires in COVID-19. Data came from immunoSEQ multiplex PCR; TCRdb stores just in-frame clones and leaves some out. The profile covers approximately 85,000 clones, with around 92% appearing a single time and 6.3% taken by the ten largest. What was sequenced was peripheral blood. The receptors were gathered from a woman aged 55-69 years with active COVID-19. Both conserved end residues are part of each CDR3. Not all rows give a size; the values are once, few, many and, for expanded clones, a class.

v_gene	j_gene	abundance	CDR3aa
TRBV14	TRBJ1-2	NA	CASSQDFNSFYSGYTF
TRBV19	TRBJ2-1	NA	CASSPTSGGTLDHEQFF
TRBV5-6	TRBJ2-3	NA	CASSARLASTDTQYF
TRBV15	TRBJ2-7	NA	CATSRGSGTHLDEQYF
TRBV24-1	TRBJ2-2	NA	CATSDFKGMTGELFF
TRBV5-1	TRBJ2-5	NA	CASSTAGQLKETQYF
TRBV19	TRBJ2-5	NA	CASSISGQPKETQYF
TRBV11-2	TRBJ1-2	NA	CASSLAYTGANYGYTF
TRBV18	TRBJ1-5	NA	CASSPDSRLGSNQPQHF
TRBV7-8	TRBJ1-6	NA	CASSLAVMGGDNSPLHF
TRBV6-4	TRBJ2-2	few	CASSRSGLPSNTGELFF
TRBV3-1/TRBV3-2	TRBJ2-5	NA	CASSPLFGVAQETQYF
TRBV11-2	TRBJ1-2	few	CASSSADRNNYGYTF
TRBV7-9	TRBJ2-7	few	CASSLNSLAGLEQYF
TRBV19	TRBJ1-1	NA	CASSTDRVTEAFF
TRBV7-2	TRBJ2-3	once	CASSLADTDTQYF
TRBV2	TRBJ2-1	NA	CASGQNYNEQFF